The 3 T cell receptor beta chains below all came from one sample that was sequenced in a study of T cells after yellow fever vaccination. A single record per CDR3 protein comes from TCRdb applying MiXCR to the 5' RACE reads. The repertoire has under 400,000 distinct CDR3 sequences, 9.5% to 13% of them found once; the top ten carry 18%. The sequencing here drew on PBMCs, taken on the day of the first yellow fever vaccination. These TCRs come from a man younger than 30 who received the YFV17D yellow fever vaccine.

There are a few counts of this clonotype. The genes are TRBV4-3 and TRBJ2-1; possible D gene TRBD1, 5 bases. The V gene lost 0 bases and the J gene lost 7 bases, with 16 bases spanning the gap. The CDR3 consists of 16 residues. The V gene's germline CDR1 is LGHNA and CDR2 YSLEER. CDR3 amino acids: CASSQEAGKSANEQFF. The CDR3 nucleotides are TGCGCCAGCAGCCAAGAGGCAGGGAAATCTGCAAATGAGCAGTTCTTC.

DNA for the CDR3: TGCGCCAGCAGCCATTCGGACGAAAAACTGTTTTTT. Its translation: CASSHSDEKLFF. The rearrangement links TRBV4-3 to TRBJ1-4; D gene uncertain. CDR3 length equals 12 residues. With 3 bases removed from V and 8 bases from J, the gap between germline ends came to 7 bases. Germline loops: CDR1 LGHNA, CDR2 YSLEER.

The chain has TRBV4-3 and TRBJ1-1, with 9 bases matching TRBD1. After removal of 7 bases from V and 4 bases from J, the junction contained 16 bases not matched to a gene. CDR1 and CDR2 (germline): LGHNA, YSLEER. This CDR3 comprises 17 residues. The CDR3 sequence is CASTPAPGQGRSTEAFF. CDR3 nucleotides: TGCGCCAGCACGCCCGCCCCGGGACAGGGCCGAAGCACTGAAGCTTTCTTT.